This TCR beta chain appears in the sequencing data of a study of control samples from healthy donors and cancer patients. Profiling relied on immunoSEQ multiplex PCR, and the TCRdb table lists in-frame clones only, not all of them. Counted here are about 150,000 clones, around 86% occurring once; the ten biggest clones make up just under 5%. The CDR3 runs to 11 residues. Trimming took 4 bases from V and 9 from J, leaving 7 bases between them. Per the germline V gene, CDR1 is SGHNT and CDR2 is YENEEA. The sequencing sample was made of blood. J is TRBJ2-1 and V is TRBV11-3; D gene unclear. The TCR was taken from a man aged 25-45 years in good health. The CDR3 is CASSSMTEQFF. For the CDR3, the DNA is TGTGCCAGCAGCTCCATGACTGAGCAGTTCTTC.